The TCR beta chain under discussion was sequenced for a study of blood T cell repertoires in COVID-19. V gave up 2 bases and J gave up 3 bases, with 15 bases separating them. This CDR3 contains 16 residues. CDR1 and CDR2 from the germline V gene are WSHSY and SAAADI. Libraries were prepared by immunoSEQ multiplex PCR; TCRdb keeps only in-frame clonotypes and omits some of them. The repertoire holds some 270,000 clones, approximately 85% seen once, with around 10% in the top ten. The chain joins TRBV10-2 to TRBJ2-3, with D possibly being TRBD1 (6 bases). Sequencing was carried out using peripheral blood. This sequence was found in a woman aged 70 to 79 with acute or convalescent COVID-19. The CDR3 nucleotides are TGCGCCAGCAGTGAGCCACAGGGACCGGTGACAGATACGCAGTATTTT. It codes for CASSEPQGPVTDTQYF.